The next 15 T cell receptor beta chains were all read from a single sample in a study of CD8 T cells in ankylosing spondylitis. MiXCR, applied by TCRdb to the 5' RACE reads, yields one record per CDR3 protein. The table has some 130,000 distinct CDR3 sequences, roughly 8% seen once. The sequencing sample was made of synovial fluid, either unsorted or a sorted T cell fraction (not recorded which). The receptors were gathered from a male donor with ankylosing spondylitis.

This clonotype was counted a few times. CDR3 DNA sequence: TGTGCCAGCAGCGCGTGGGGCTCCCCCGGGGAAAAACTGTTTTTT. Amino acid sequence: CASSAWGSPGEKLFF. The rearrangement uses TRBV9 and TRBJ1-4, with a weak D call TRBD1 (5 bases). Per germline, CDR1 SGDLS and CDR2 YYNGEE. Trimming removed 3 bases at V and 8 bases at J, with 17 bases between. This CDR3 has 15 amino acids. Based on the CDR3 plus reference TRBV9 and TRBJ1-4, the full variable domain is DSGVTQTPKHLITATGQRVTLRCSPRSGDLSVYWYQQSLDQGLQFLIQYYNGEERAKGNILERFSAQQFPDLHSELNLSSLELGDSALYFCASSAWGSPGEKLFFGSGTQLSVL.

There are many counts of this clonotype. The CDR3 region has the DNA TGTGCCAGCAGTGAGGGGCCACGGGGCCAGTACTTC. Its translation: CASSEGPRGQYF. The chain has TRBV6-6 and TRBJ2-5, with D perhaps given as TRBD1 or TRBD2 (5 bases each). The CDR3 runs to 12 residues. Looked up from germline, CDR1 is MNHNY and CDR2 is SVGAGI (reference sequence). V lost 5 bases and J lost 10, with 14 bases in between.

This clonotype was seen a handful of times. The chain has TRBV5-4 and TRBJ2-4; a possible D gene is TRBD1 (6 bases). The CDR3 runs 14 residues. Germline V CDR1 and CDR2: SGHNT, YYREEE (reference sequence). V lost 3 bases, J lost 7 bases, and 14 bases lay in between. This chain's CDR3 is CASSSQGRGNIQYF. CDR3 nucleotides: TGTGCCAGCAGCTCACAGGGTCGTGGGAACATTCAGTACTTC.

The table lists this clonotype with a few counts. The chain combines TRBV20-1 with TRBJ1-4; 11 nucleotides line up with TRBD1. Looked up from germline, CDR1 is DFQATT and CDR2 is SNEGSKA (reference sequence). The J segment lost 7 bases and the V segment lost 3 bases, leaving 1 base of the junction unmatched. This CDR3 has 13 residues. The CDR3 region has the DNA TGCAGTGCTAGGGACAGGGGGCTTGAAAAACTGTTTTTT. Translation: CSARDRGLEKLFF.

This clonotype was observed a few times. The CDR3, as DNA: TGTGCCATACAGGGACAGATCTACAATGAGCAGTTCTTC. This sequence encodes CAIQGQIYNEQFF. The chain recombines TRBV28 with TRBJ2-1; 7 bases align to TRBD1. The trim removed 10 bases at V and 3 bases at J, leaving 6 bases unmatched. Germline CDR1 and CDR2: MDHEN and SYDVKM. The CDR3 runs to 13 residues.

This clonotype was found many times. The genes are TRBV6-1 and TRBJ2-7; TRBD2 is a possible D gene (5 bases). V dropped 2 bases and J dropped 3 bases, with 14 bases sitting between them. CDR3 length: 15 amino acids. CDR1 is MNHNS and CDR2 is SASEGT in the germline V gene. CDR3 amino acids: CASSEMRVAGYEQYF. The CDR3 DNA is TGTGCCAGCAGTGAAATGAGGGTTGCCGGCTACGAGCAGTACTTC.

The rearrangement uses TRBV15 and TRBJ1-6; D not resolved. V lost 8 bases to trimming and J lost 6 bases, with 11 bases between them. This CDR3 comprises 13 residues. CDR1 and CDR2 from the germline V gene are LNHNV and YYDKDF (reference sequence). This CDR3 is CATQKDRNSPLHF. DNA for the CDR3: TGTGCCACCCAAAAAGACCGTAATTCACCCCTCCACTTT.

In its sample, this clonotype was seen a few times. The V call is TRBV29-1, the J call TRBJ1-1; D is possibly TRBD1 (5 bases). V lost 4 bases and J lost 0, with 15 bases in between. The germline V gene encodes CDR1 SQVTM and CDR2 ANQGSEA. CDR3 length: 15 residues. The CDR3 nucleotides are TGCAGCGTTGGGGAGGGGTGGGGCATGAACACTGAAGCTTTCTTT. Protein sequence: CSVGEGWGMNTEAFF.

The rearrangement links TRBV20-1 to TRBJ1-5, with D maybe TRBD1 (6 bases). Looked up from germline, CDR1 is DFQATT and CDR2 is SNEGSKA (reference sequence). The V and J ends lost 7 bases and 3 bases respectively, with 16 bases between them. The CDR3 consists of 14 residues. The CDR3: CSVGRGGDNQPQHF. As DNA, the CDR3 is TGCAGTGTAGGGAGAGGGGGGGACAATCAGCCCCAGCATTTT.

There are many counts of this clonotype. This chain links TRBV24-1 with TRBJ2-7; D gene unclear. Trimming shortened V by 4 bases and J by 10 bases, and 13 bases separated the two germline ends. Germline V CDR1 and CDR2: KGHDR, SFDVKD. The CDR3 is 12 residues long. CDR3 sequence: CATSDWAAVQYF. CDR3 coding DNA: TGTGCCACCAGTGACTGGGCGGCAGTACAGTACTTC.

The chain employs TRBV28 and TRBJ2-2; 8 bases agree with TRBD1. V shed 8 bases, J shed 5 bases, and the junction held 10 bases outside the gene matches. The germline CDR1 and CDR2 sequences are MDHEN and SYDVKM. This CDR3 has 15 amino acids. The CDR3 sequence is CASGPDRGRTGELFF. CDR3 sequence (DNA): TGTGCCAGCGGACCCGACAGGGGAAGGACCGGGGAGCTGTTTTTT. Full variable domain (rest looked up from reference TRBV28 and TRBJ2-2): DVKVTQSSRYLVKRTGEKVFLECVQDMDHENMFWYRQDPGLGLRLIYFSYDVKMKEKGDIPEGYSVSREKKERFSLILESASTNQTSMYLCASGPDRGRTGELFFGEGSRLTVL.

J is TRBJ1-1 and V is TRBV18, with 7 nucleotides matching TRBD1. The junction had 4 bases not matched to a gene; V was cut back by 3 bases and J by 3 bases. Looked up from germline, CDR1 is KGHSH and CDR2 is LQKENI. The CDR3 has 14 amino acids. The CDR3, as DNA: TGTGCCAGCTCACCGACAGGGAGAGACACTGAAGCTTTCTTT. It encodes CASSPTGRDTEAFF.

The CDR3 DNA sequence: TGTGCCAGCATCACCGGGACAGGGTCGGTCGGCTACACCTTC. Its protein product is CASITGTGSVGYTF. This chain connects TRBV7-9 to TRBJ1-2; TRBD1 matches at 9 bases. V was clipped by 7 bases and J by 8 bases; unmatched bases: 11. The germline gives CDR1 SEHNR, CDR2 FQNEAQ (reference sequence). There are 14 residues in the CDR3.

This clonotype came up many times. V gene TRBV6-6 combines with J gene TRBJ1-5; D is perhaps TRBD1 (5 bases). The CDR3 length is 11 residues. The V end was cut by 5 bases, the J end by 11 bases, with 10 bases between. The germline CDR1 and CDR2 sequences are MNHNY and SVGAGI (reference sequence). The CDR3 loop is CASSPEGSQHF. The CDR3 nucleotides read TGTGCCAGCAGTCCAGAGGGGTCCCAGCATTTT.

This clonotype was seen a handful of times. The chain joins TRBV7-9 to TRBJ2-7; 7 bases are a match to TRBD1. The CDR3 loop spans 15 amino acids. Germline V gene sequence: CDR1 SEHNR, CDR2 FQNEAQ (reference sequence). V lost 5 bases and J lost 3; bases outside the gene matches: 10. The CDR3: CASSTRQGRIYEQYF. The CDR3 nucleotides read TGTGCCAGCAGCACACGACAGGGTCGTATCTACGAGCAGTACTTC.